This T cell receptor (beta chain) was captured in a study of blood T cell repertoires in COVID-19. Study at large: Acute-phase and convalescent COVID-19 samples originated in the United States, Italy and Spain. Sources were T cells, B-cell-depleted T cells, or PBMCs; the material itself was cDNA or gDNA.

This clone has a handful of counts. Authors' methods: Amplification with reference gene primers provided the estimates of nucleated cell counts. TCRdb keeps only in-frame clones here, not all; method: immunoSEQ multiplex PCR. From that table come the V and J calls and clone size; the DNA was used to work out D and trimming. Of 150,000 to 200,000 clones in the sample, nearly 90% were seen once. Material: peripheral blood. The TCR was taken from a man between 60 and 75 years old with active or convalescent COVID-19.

CDR3: CASSRPAWTGQNTEAFF. CDR3 coding DNA: TGTGCCAGCAGCCGACCAGCGTGGACAGGTCAGAACACTGAAGCTTTCTTT. The rearrangement uses TRBV7-9 and TRBJ1-1; TRBD1 matches 7 bases. The CDR3 sequence is 17 residues long. CDR1 SEHNR and CDR2 FQNEAQ come from the germline V gene (reference sequence). The junction had 13 bases not matched to a gene; V was cut back by 5 bases and J by 1 base.